This T cell receptor (beta chain) is drawn from a study of T cells in tuberculosis. The overall study: CD1B tetramers identified T cells specific for mycobacterial lipid GMM. Study outcomes and limitations: GEM motif frequencies gave 55% to 75% accuracy; the GMM repertoire gave approximately 90%. Active tuberculosis patients had shorter CDR3-alpha; the beta difference was nonsignificant.

Note on this clone: Antigen: not known.

The repertoire was sequenced with immunoSEQ multiplex PCR; TCRdb's copy has only in-frame clones and lacks some. The table shows about 38,000 clones, with approximately 93% occurring only once. Time point of the sample: new active TB diagnosis, blood taken before or within 7 days of starting treatment. The CDR3 spans 13 residues. CDR1 is SQVTM, CDR2 ANQGSEA, per germline. V was cut by 2 bases and J by 7 bases, with 11 bases left in between. The specimen comprised PBMCs, sampled at tuberculosis diagnosis. The TCR was taken from an adult with tuberculosis. The rearrangement joins TRBV29-1 to TRBJ1-4, with D maybe TRBD1 (5 bases). The CDR3 sequence: CSVEPSQGEKLFF. The CDR3 DNA reads TGCAGCGTTGAACCCAGTCAGGGTGAAAAACTGTTTTTT.